Listed below are T cell receptor beta chains from one sample, sequenced in a study of tissue T cells after allogeneic stem cell transplantation. Produced via immunoSEQ multiplex PCR; TCRdb's table is partial and in-frame only. The data hold 42,000 or so clones, with 80% to 95% observed a single time. The sequencing here drew on blood, taken before transplantation. The receptors stem from a woman aged 35-75 years who later had graft-versus-host disease after an allogeneic stem cell transplant. The CDR3 runs from the conserved cysteine through the conserved F or W. The D gene is left open where the match is weak. Size is stated for part of the rows, as once, few or many counts, or as a class when the clone is expanded.

>TRBD1|NA|TRBV5-1|14|TRBJ2-7
TGCGCCAGCAGCTACCGGACAGGGAACTACGAGCAGTACTTC
CASSYRTGNYEQYF
>TRBD1|NA|TRBV5-4|15|TRBJ2-5
TGTGCCAGCAGCTTTGCTAGGGGGCGACAAGAGACCCAGTACTTC
CASSFARGRQETQYF
>TRBD2|NA|TRBV25-1|17|TRBJ2-3
TGTGCCAGCAGTGAATCACGACTAGCGGGGATTACAGATACGCAGTATTTT
CASSESRLAGITDTQYF
>NA|NA|TRBV7-9|15|TRBJ2-1
TGTGCCAGCAGCTCGTGGGACGTTCGGAATGATGAGCAGTTCTTC
CASSSWDVRNDEQFF
>TRBD2|NA|TRBV28|14|TRBJ2-7
TGTGCCAGCACCCCGGCTAGCGGACCCTACGAGCAGTACTTC
CASTPASGPYEQYF
>NA|NA|TRBV16|16|TRBJ2-6
TGTGCCAGCACCACTCGGACTGGGACCGGGGCCAACGTCCTGACTTTC
CASTTRTGTGANVLTF
>NA|NA|TRBV11-2|14|TRBJ2-3
TGTGCCAGCAGCTGGGGGAGTATGGAAGATACGCAGTATTTT
CASSWGSMEDTQYF
>NA|few|TRBV4-3|15|TRBJ2-1
TGCGCCAGCAGCCAAGTGTTCCAGGGTTACAATGAGCAGTTCTTC
CASSQVFQGYNEQFF
>NA|NA|TRBV7-3|12|TRBJ2-3
TGTGCCAGCAGCCCTGACTTGAATACGCAGTATTTT
CASSPDLNTQYF
>NA|NA|TRBV3-1/TRBV3-2|14|TRBJ2-4
TGTGCCAGCAGCCTGGGACTAGCCAAAAACATTCAGTACTTC
CASSLGLAKNIQYF
>NA|NA|TRBV3-1/TRBV3-2|17|TRBJ1-1
TGTGCCAGCAGCCAAGCCCTACAGATGGCGATGAACACTGAAGCTTTCTTT
CASSQALQMAMNTEAFF
>NA|NA|TRBV30|15|TRBJ1-5
TGTGCCTGGAGTCCTTCGTCCGGGGGCTATCAGCCCCAGCATTTT
CAWSPSSGGYQPQHF
>NA|NA|TRBV28|14|TRBJ2-3
TGTGCCAGCAGTTTATCTGGACAGACAGATACGCAGTATTTT
CASSLSGQTDTQYF
>TRBD2|NA|TRBV18|23|TRBJ2-1
TGTGCCAGCTCACGATCAGCCCCGGGACAGGGTGCCCAAACTAGCGGGAGGGCCAATGAGCAGTTCTTC
CASSRSAPGQGAQTSGRANEQFF
>TRBD2|NA|TRBV27|17|TRBJ2-5
TGTGCCAGCAGTTTAGGGAGGGCACACCCAACGGGGGAGACCCAGTACTTC
CASSLGRAHPTGETQYF
>NA|NA|TRBV7-2|14|TRBJ2-1
TGTGCCAGCAGTACACAAACCGGGGGCGGTGAGCAGTTCTTC
CASSTQTGGGEQFF
>NA|NA|TRBV9|14|TRBJ2-7
TGTGCCAGCAGCGTAGCCGGGAGTGGCTACGAGCAGTACTTC
CASSVAGSGYEQYF
>NA|NA|TRBV11-1|16|TRBJ1-4
TGTGCCAGCAGCTTGGTCCGTCAGGGTGGGAATGAAAAACTGTTTTTT
CASSLVRQGGNEKLFF
>NA|NA|TRBV23-1|14|TRBJ1-2
TGCGCCAGCAGTCAATCAAGAGGGACCTATGGCTACACCTTC
CASSQSRGTYGYTF
>TRBD2|NA|TRBV2|16|TRBJ2-7
TGTGCCAGCAGCCAAACGACTAGCGGGACTATTTACGAGCAGTACTTC
CASSQTTSGTIYEQYF
>TRBD2|NA|TRBV6-2/TRBV6-3|17|TRBJ2-1
TGTGCCAGCAGTTATATTACTAGCGGGAGTCACCGGAGGGAGCAGTTCTTC
CASSYITSGSHRREQFF
>NA|NA|TRBV6-2/TRBV6-3|16|TRBJ2-1
TGTGCCAGCAGTTACTCGGTGAGGGGCTCCTACAATGAGCAGTTCTTC
CASSYSVRGSYNEQFF
>TRBD2|NA|TRBV11-3|16|TRBJ2-1
TGTGCCAGCAGCTCCCTAGCGGGAGGACGGGGCAATGAGCAGTTCTTC
CASSSLAGGRGNEQFF
>TRBD1|once|TRBV30|16|TRBJ1-6
TGTGCCTGGAGTGTACCGACAGGGGCCCTTAGGTCACCCCTCCACTTT
CAWSVPTGALRSPLHF
>TRBD2|once|TRBV19|18|TRBJ2-1
TGTGCCAGTAGTCCCCCGGGTAGCGGGAGCGGGTTGAGGAATGAGCAGTTCTTC
CASSPPGSGSGLRNEQFF
>TRBD1|NA|TRBV4-3|15|TRBJ1-1
TGCGCCAGCAGATATCACCGGGACAGGGACACTGAAGCTTTCTTT
CASRYHRDRDTEAFF
>NA|NA|TRBV29-1|11|TRBJ2-1
TGCAGCGGCCGATCCGTCCATGAGCAGTTCTTC
CSGRSVHEQFF
>NA|NA|TRBV27|15|TRBJ2-3
TGTGCCAGCAGGAGCGGATCGTTTAGGACAGATACGCAGTATTTT
CASRSGSFRTDTQYF
>NA|NA|TRBV3-1/TRBV3-2|13|TRBJ1-2
TGTGCCAGCAGCCAATTGGGGTTGAAGGGCTACACCTTC
CASSQLGLKGYTF
>TRBD1|NA|TRBV18|13|TRBJ2-1
TGTGCCAGCTCATACAGGGGGAGCAATGAGCAGTTCTTC
CASSYRGSNEQFF
>TRBD2|NA|TRBV18|14|TRBJ2-2
TGTGCCAGCTCACCTAGCGGGATGTCGGGGGAGCTGTTTTTT
CASSPSGMSGELFF
>TRBD2|NA|TRBV28|15|TRBJ2-3
TGTGCCAGTCTCGCCGGCGGGAGGGCGGTAGATACGCAGTATTTT
CASLAGGRAVDTQYF
>NA|NA|TRBV28|14|TRBJ2-5
TGTGCCAGCAGTTCTCAGGGGGGCGCGGAGACCCAGTACTTC
CASSSQGGAETQYF
>NA|NA|TRBV6-6|15|TRBJ2-7
TGTGCCAGCAGTTACCATTCAGGGATAGCCTACGAGCAGTACTTC
CASSYHSGIAYEQYF
>NA|NA|TRBV24-1|20|TRBJ2-2
TGTGCCACCAGTGCGGTGGGAGCGAACACCGGGGGAGCGAACACCGGGGAGCTGTTTTTT
CATSAVGANTGGANTGELFF
>NA|NA|TRBV11-2|11|TRBJ1-1
TGTGCCAGCAGCTTAGTCGGTGAAGCTTTCTTT
CASSLVGEAFF
>NA|NA|TRBV15|15|TRBJ2-3
TGTGCCACCAGCAGAGATGGGGCGAGCACAGATACGCAGTATTTT
CATSRDGASTDTQYF